These 14 T cell receptor beta chains were sequenced from one sample in a study of T cell changes during pregnancy in multiple sclerosis. Assay: immunoSEQ multiplex PCR; the TCRdb copy retains only in-frame clones and omits some. The sample lists tens of thousands of clones; about 91% were seen once. The specimen comprised peripheral blood, sampled before pregnancy. All receptors come from a female donor with multiple sclerosis, enrolled in a pregnancy study.

This rearrangement joins TRBV5-1 to TRBJ1-4; the D gene is possibly TRBD1 (5 bases). V was clipped by 0 bases and J by 8 bases, with 14 bases between them. This CDR3 is built from 15 residues. The germline CDR1 and CDR2 sequences are SGHRS and YFSETQ. The CDR3 sequence is CASSLVTGGSEKLFF. In DNA, the CDR3 is TGCGCCAGCAGCTTGGTGACGGGGGGGAGCGAAAAACTGTTTTTT. Combining the CDR3 with reference TRBV5-1 and TRBJ1-4 gives the whole variable domain KAGVTQTPRYLIKTRGQQVTLSCSPISGHRSVSWYQQTPGQGLQFLFEYFSETQRNKGNFPGRFSGRQFSNSRSEMNVSTLELGDSALYLCASSLVTGGSEKLFFGSGTQLSVL.

This chain connects TRBV6-1 to TRBJ2-1, with TRBD2 identical over 9 bases. The germline gives CDR1 MNHNS, CDR2 SASEGT. Trimming took 3 bases from V and 5 from J; bases not matched to a gene: 5. The CDR3 runs to 15 residues. As DNA, the CDR3 is TGTGCCAGCAGTGATTTGGGACTAGCCCACAATGAGCAGTTCTTC. This translates into CASSDLGLAHNEQFF.

The CDR3 DNA sequence: TGCGCCAGCAGTTCCGGACAGGGGATGGCAGATACGCAGTATTTT. This encodes CASSSGQGMADTQYF. The rearrangement links TRBV5-1 to TRBJ2-3; 9 bases are shared with TRBD1. V was pared by 5 bases and J by 4 bases, with 8 bases of the junction left unmatched. In germline, CDR1 is SGHRS, CDR2 YFSETQ. This CDR3 has 15 amino acids.

This clone occurred once. CDR3 sequence: CASGTSGVRTQYF. CDR3 coding DNA: TGTGCCAGCGGGACTAGCGGGGTTCGGACGCAGTATTTT. The rearrangement joins TRBV9 to TRBJ2-3; the match to TRBD2 covers 13 bases. The CDR3 covers 13 residues. Per the germline V gene, CDR1 is SGDLS and CDR2 is YYNGEE. V lost 7 bases, J lost 9 bases, and 5 bases stayed unmatched.

This chain joins TRBV9 and TRBJ2-1; 7 bases map to TRBD2. Losses at the gene ends were 0 bases for V and 10 bases for J; bases not matched to a gene: 1. This CDR3 has 12 residues. Germline values: CDR1 SGDLS, CDR2 YYNGEE. The CDR3 DNA reads TGTGCCAGCAGCGTAGGGCGGGAGGAGCAGTTCTTC. It encodes CASSVGREEQFF. The entire variable domain, with the rest obtained from reference TRBV9 and TRBJ2-1, is as follows: DSGVTQTPKHLITATGQRVTLRCSPRSGDLSVYWYQQSLDQGLQFLIQYYNGEERAKGNILERFSAQQFPDLHSELNLSSLELGDSALYFCASSVGREEQFFGPGTRLTVL.

The V and J genes are TRBV19 and TRBJ2-1; D is ambiguous. Trimming stripped 0 bases from V and 9 bases from J, with 12 bases between. Germline CDR1 and CDR2: LNHDA and SQIVND (reference sequence). CDR3 length equals 14 residues. CDR3 nucleotide sequence: TGTGCCAGTAGTATAGATCCCGCCAGCGCTGAGCAGTTCTTC. Encoded protein: CASSIDPASAEQFF.

CDR3 nucleotides: TGTGCCAGCAGTTTAAATTACGGGAGCGGCTACACCTTC. Encoded protein: CASSLNYGSGYTF. V gene TRBV28 combines with J gene TRBJ1-2; D gene unclear. Trimming pared 2 bases from V and 8 bases from J, leaving 12 bases between. CDR3 size: 13 residues. CDR1 is MDHEN, CDR2 SYDVKM, per germline.

V is TRBV4-2 and J is TRBJ2-5; a weak D match, TRBD2 (5 bases). V lost 0 bases and J lost 13, with 12 bases in between. The germline gives CDR1 LGHNA, CDR2 YNFKEQ. The CDR3 contains 12 residues. The CDR3 DNA reads TGTGCCAGCAGCCAAGAACCGGCTAGCCTGTACTTC. Encoded protein: CASSQEPASLYF.

The chain couples TRBV5-1 to TRBJ1-6; D is ambiguous. The CDR3 runs 15 residues. Germline V lookup: CDR1 SGHRS, CDR2 YFSETQ. Trimming removed 0 bases from V and 7 bases from J, with 11 bases in between. The CDR3 bases are TGCGCCAGCAGCTTGGCCGAGGGAAGCAATTCACCCCTCCACTTT. Protein product: CASSLAEGSNSPLHF.

This clone has only one observation. This chain links TRBV18 with TRBJ1-1; D perhaps matches TRBD1 (5 bases). Deletions cut 0 bases from V and 4 bases from J, with 12 bases between. This CDR3 is 15 amino acids long. Germline V CDR1 and CDR2: KGHSH, LQKENI. Here the CDR3 reads CASSPPNGGGTEAFF. CDR3 nucleotide sequence: TGTGCCAGCTCACCACCTAACGGGGGAGGCACTGAAGCTTTCTTT. Using reference TRBV18 and TRBJ1-1 for the parts outside the CDR3, the full variable domain is NAGVMQNPRHLVRRRGQEARLRCSPMKGHSHVYWYRQLPEEGLKFMVYLQKENIIDESGMPKERFSAEFPKEGPSILRIQQVVRGDSAAYFCASSPPNGGGTEAFFGQGTRLTVV.

The sample holds one count of this clone. This chain uses TRBV18 with TRBJ2-3; unclear D gene. From germline, CDR1 is KGHSH and CDR2 LQKENI. CDR3 length: 14 amino acids. V lost 3 bases and J 1 base, leaving 8 bases between the germline ends. The CDR3 bases are TGTGCCAGCTCACCTGACGGAGGCACAGATACGCAGTATTTT. This sequence encodes CASSPDGGTDTQYF.

This clone has only one observation. This chain links TRBV7-2 with TRBJ1-4; 8 bases match TRBD1. This CDR3 is 15 amino acids long. Germline trimming cut 2 bases from V and 2 bases from J; bases unmatched to any gene: 1. Germline assignment: CDR1 SGHTA and CDR2 FQGNSA. CDR3 sequence: CASSLYRGTNEKLFF. CDR3 DNA: TGTGCCAGCAGCTTATACAGGGGGACTAATGAAAAACTGTTTTTT.

V usage is TRBV27 and J usage is TRBJ2-7, with TRBD2 matching 11 bases. After removal of 5 bases from V and 2 bases from J, the junction contained 5 bases not matched to a gene. This CDR3 comprises 15 residues. The germline V gene has CDR1 MNHEY and CDR2 SMNVEV (reference sequence). The CDR3 reads CASSRGTSGPYEQYF. CDR3 nucleotide sequence: TGTGCCAGCAGTCGGGGGACTAGCGGCCCCTACGAGCAGTACTTC.

Remarks on this clone: It is unclear where the CDR3 begins or ends on the DNA, so no DNA is shown, and the CDR3 is as TCRdb lists it. V gene TRBV12-1 combines with J gene TRBJ2-5; no DNA check was done on the table's D call, TRBD2. TRBV12-1 is given as a pseudogene. The CDR3 is 16 amino acids in total, end residues counted. This CDR3 reads CASSFGKGSGSETQYF.